This record covers a single TCR beta chain. Clones were sequenced by immunoSEQ multiplex PCR, and TCRdb holds only the in-frame ones, with some missing. This sample has some 74,000 clones, with roughly 90% found just once. This specimen belongs to a study of blood T cell repertoires in COVID-19. The CDR3 runs to 12 residues. With 3 bases removed from V and 0 bases from J, the gap between germline ends came to 3 bases. Germline V gene data show CDR1 as SQVTM and CDR2 as ANQGSEA. The sequence came from a man over 45 with COVID-19, enrolled during active disease. The V call is TRBV29-1, the J call TRBJ2-4; D is ambiguous. Sequencing was carried out using peripheral blood. In DNA, the CDR3 is TGCAGCGTTGACGGAGCCAAAAACATTCAGTACTTC. Amino acids: CSVDGAKNIQYF.